This T cell receptor (beta chain) came from a study of PD-1 blockade in classical Hodgkin lymphoma. Study-wide results and caveats: Possibly reflecting disease activity or prior therapy, repertoire differences have causes that remain undefined. Some patients began nivolumab under 1 year after ASCT. These patients were excluded from later analyses. When set against healthy donors, newly diagnosed patients were reported to show lower baseline TCR diversity.

Sequenced by immunoSEQ multiplex PCR; TCRdb stores in-frame clones only, minus some. The sample lists around 100,000 clones; approximately 90% were seen once. To note about this clone: The antigen is unknown.

From germline, CDR1 is KGHSH and CDR2 LQKENI. V lost 3 bases and J lost 7, with 10 bases in between. The CDR3 is 14 residues long. As to time point: cycle 4 day 1 (C4D1), after 6 weeks of nivolumab. There was relapse after autologous stem cell transplantation in every patient, and there was variation in brentuximab vedotin exposure. The patients, who had relapsed/refractory classical Hodgkin lymphoma, achieved best responses of complete response, partial response or progressive disease. V and J are TRBV18 and TRBJ1-6; D is uncertain. The sequencing here drew on peripheral blood mononuclear cells (PBMCs), taken before the fourth cycle of nivolumab. The TCR originated in a human donor with classical Hodgkin lymphoma. The CDR3 spells CASSPTGENSPLHF. The DNA for the CDR3 is TGTGCCAGCTCACCGACCGGGGAGAATTCACCCCTCCACTTT.